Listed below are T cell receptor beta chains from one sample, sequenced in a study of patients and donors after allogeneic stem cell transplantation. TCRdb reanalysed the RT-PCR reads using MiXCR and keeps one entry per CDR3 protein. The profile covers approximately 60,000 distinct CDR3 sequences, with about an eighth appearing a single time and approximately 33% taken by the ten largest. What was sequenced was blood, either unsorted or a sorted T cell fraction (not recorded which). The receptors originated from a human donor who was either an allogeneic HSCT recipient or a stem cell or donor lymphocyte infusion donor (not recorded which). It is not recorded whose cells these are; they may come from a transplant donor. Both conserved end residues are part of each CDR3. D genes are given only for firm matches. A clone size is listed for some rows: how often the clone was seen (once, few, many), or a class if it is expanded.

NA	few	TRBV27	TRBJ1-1	TGTGCCAGCAGTTTAGGGCGCGAGACTGAAGCTTTCTTT	CASSLGRETEAFF
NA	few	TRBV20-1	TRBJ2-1	TGCAGTGCCCGACACTGGGAACGCTACTACAATGAGCAGTTCTTC	CSARHWERYYNEQFF
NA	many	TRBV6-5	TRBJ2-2	TGTGCCAGCAGTCGGAGGTTAGCCGGGGAGCTGTTTTTT	CASSRRLAGELFF
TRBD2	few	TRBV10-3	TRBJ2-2	TGTGCCATCAGTGCCTCCTTAAGCGGGAGGGCCACGGCCGGGGAGCTGTTTTTT	CAISASLSGRATAGELFF
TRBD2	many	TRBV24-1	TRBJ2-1	TGTGCCACCAGTGATTTAACTAGCGGGAGACCCGGCTCCTACAATGAGCAGTTCTTC	CATSDLTSGRPGSYNEQFF
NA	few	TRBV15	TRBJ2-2	TGTGCCACCAGCAGACCTACCGGGGAGCTGTTTTTT	CATSRPTGELFF
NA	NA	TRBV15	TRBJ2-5	TGTGCCACCAGCAGAGCCCGTTTATTAAAAGAGACCCAGTACTTC	CATSRARLLKETQYF
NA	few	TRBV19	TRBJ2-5	TGTGCCAGTAGTATCTGTCAGTGGGGCCCAAAAGATCAAGAGACCCAGTACTTC	CASSICQWGPKDQETQYF
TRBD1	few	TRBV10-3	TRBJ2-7	TGTGCCATCGCTAGCCGGGACAGAGGATACGAGCAGTACTTC	CAIASRDRGYEQYF
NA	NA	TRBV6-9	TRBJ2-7	TGTGCCAGCAGTTATCTCGTTGTCACAGGGCTGAGCTCCTACGAGCAGTACTTC	CASSYLVVTGLSSYEQYF
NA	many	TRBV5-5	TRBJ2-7	TGTGCCAGCAGCCCCCTGGACTACGAGCAGTACTTC	CASSPLDYEQYF
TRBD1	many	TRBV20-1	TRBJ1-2	TGCAGTGCGGCCGGGACAGTAGTCATGGGTGGCTATGGCTACACCTTC	CSAAGTVVMGGYGYTF
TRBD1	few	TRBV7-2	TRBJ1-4	TGTGCCAGCAGCCACGGGACAGCAACTAATGAAAAACTGTTTTTT	CASSHGTATNEKLFF
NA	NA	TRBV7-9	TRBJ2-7	TGTGCCAGCAGCTTAGTTGACGGAACCTACGAGCAGTACTTC	CASSLVDGTYEQYF
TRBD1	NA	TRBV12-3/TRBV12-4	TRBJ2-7	TGTGCCAGCAGACCAATACTGGACAGGGGGAGAGACGAGCAGTACTTC	CASRPILDRGRDEQYF
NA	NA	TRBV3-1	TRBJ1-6	TGTGCCAGCAGCCAAGTCCTAAATTCACCCCTCCACTTT	CASSQVLNSPLHF
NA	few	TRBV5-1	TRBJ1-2	TGCGCCAGCAGCTTTGCCGCCAAAGACGGACCTTGGGGCTACACCTTC	CASSFAAKDGPWGYTF
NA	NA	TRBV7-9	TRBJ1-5	TGTGCCAGCAGCGAAACTTCGGGTGGAGTGGGCAATCAGCTCCAGCATTTT	CASSETSGGVGNQLQHF
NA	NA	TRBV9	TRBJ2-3	TGTGCCAGCAGCGTGGATTCGGGAGGCACAGATACGCAGTATTTT	CASSVDSGGTDTQYF
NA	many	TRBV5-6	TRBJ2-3	TGTGCCAGCAGCCCTTCCCCAGGTGGCACAGATACGCAGTATTTT	CASSPSPGGTDTQYF